This is a list of T cell receptor beta chains from one sample in a study of blood T cell repertoires in COVID-19. This table comes from immunoSEQ multiplex PCR, and its TCRdb copy is limited to in-frame clones, with some not included. The table includes 290,000 or so clones, about 85% detected once. Sequencing was carried out using peripheral blood. These TCRs come from a man younger than 35 with active or convalescent COVID-19. The CDR3 runs from the conserved cysteine through the conserved F or W.

TRBV9,CASSVGQGGEYEQYF
TRBV9,CASSVGRLGLYGYTF
TRBV3-1/TRBV3-2,CASSQSGTRTTGELFF
TRBV5-1,CASSFGLTYEQYF
TRBV25-1,CASSASGGARTKNIQYF
TRBV6-4,CASSLASGTYNEQFF
TRBV29-1,CSVGSPSTDTQYF
TRBV3-1/TRBV3-2,CASSQLLAEQFF
TRBV11-2,CASSLEAWLVGQGNTGELFF
TRBV15,CATSRDSGGNTIYF
TRBV11-2,CASSFNAGQNTEAFF
TRBV27,CASSTRQGISYEQYF
TRBV11-2,CASSSPSSGNTIYF
TRBV4-2,CASSPSGTSGRGQYF
TRBV7-9,CASSPKPTGHSGNTIYF
TRBV10-2,CASSKTGRDAFF
TRBV5-4,CASSEGQGAYEQYF
TRBV29-1,CSVVSGSYQAFF
TRBV6-1,CASSEEGGSHSPLHF
TRBV24-1,CATRASGRYRSGEQYF
TRBV27,CASSWAGSYEQYF
TRBV6-5,CASSYSPGVGNEKLFF
TRBV27,CASSLAGKNTEAFF
TRBV7-8,CASSLGVLAGENNYYEQYF
TRBV29-1,CSVSPGQGRAFF
TRBV27,CASSRRLAGVNEQFF
TRBV19,CASSRSYGYTF
TRBV27,CASNLAGGPFYEQYF
TRBV5-1,CASSLGSGSGDTQYF
TRBV5-1,CASSPDRGVLGVRYGYTF
TRBV19,CASTERFGTEAFF
TRBV7-9,CASSSHVGRAITDTQYF
TRBV4-1,CASSQARTSGGIEFF
TRBV7-8,CASSLHPSGNTYEQYF
TRBV6-5,CASSPPGRPETQYF
TRBV27,CASSLSVSHEQYF
TRBV6-2/TRBV6-3,CASSYGRQGAGELFF
TRBV9,CASSPQAGLNTEAFF
TRBV14,CASSPHSYEQYF
TRBV9,CASSVGPGPSYPTNEKLFF